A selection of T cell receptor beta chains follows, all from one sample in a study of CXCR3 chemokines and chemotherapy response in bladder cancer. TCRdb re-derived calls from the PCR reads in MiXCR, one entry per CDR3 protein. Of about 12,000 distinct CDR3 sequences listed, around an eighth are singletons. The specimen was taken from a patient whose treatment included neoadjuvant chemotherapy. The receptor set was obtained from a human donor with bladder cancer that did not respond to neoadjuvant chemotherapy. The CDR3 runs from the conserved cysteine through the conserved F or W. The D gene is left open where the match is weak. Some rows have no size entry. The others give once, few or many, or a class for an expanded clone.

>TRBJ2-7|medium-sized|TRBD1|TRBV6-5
TGTGCCAGCAGTTACGGACCGGGACAGATCTACGAGCAGTACTTC
CASSYGPGQIYEQYF
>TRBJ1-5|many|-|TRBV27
TGTGCCAGCAGTTACACAGCCTATCAGCCCCAGCATTTT
CASSYTAYQPQHF
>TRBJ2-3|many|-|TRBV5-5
TGTGCCAGCAGCTTGGGCGGAAGCTTTTACACAGATACGCAGTATTTT
CASSLGGSFYTDTQYF
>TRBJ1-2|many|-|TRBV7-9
TGTGCCAGCAGCTCCCGCAGGGGAACTAACTATGGCTACACCTTC
CASSSRRGTNYGYTF
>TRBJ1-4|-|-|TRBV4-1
TGCGCCAGCAGCCAAGCCCTAACACCAGGGGATAATGAAAAACTGTTTTTT
CASSQALTPGDNEKLFF
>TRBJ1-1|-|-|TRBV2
TGTGCCAGCAGTGAAGCGCAATACACTGAAGCTTTCTTT
CASSEAQYTEAFF
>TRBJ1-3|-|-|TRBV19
TGTGCCAGTAGTATGGAGGGCTTCTCTGGAAACACCATATATTTT
CASSMEGFSGNTIYF
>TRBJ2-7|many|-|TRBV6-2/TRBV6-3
TGTGCCAGCAGTTACGGTGGACAGACGTCTCCCGAGCAGTACTTC
CASSYGGQTSPEQYF
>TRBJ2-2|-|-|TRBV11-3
TGTGCCAGCAGCGTTCGCGGGGCTAAGAACACCGGGGAGCTGTTTTTT
CASSVRGAKNTGELFF
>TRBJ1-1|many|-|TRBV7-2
TGTGCCAGCCACCGGGGAGGCGGCACTGAAGCTTTCTTT
CASHRGGGTEAFF
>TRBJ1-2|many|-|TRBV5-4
TGTGCCAGCAGCTTGGAGTCAGGGGTCGGCTATGGCTACACCTTC
CASSLESGVGYGYTF
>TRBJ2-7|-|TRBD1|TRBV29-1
TGCAGCGCAGCGCACTCCGGGACAGCGATCCTCTACGAGCAGTACTTC
CSAAHSGTAILYEQYF
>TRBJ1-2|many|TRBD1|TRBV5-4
TGTGCCAGCAGCTGGGACAGGGGGCACCCTAACTATGGCTACACCTTC
CASSWDRGHPNYGYTF
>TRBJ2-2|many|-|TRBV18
TGTGCCAGCTCCAACCGGAACACCGGGGAGCTGTTTTTT
CASSNRNTGELFF
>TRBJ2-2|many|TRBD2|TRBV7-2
TGTGCCAGCAGCCCGAGCGGGGGGCCCTCTAATGCCGGGGAGCTGTTTTTT
CASSPSGGPSNAGELFF
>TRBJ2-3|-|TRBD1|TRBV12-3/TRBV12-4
TGTGCCAGCAGTCCTTCGACAGGGGGTGGCACAGATACGCAGTATTTT
CASSPSTGGGTDTQYF
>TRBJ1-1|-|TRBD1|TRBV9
TGTGCCAGCAGCGAGAGGCTGGGGGACAGGGACTACACTGAAGCTTTCTTT
CASSERLGDRDYTEAFF
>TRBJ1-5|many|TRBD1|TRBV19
TGTGCCAGGAGCACAGGGGAACCCAATCAGCCCCAGCATTTT
CARSTGEPNQPQHF
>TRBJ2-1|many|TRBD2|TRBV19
TGTGCCAGTAGAGGACTAGCGGCCTCCTACAATGAGCAGTTCTTC
CASRGLAASYNEQFF
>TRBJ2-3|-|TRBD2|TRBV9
TGTGCCAGCAGCGTAGGAGGACTAGAGAGTACAGATACGCAGTATTTT
CASSVGGLESTDTQYF
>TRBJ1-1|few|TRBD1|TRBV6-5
TGTGCCAGCAGTTTGGGACAGCTTAACACTGAAGCTTTCTTT
CASSLGQLNTEAFF
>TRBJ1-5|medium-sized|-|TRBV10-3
TGTGCCATCAGCGAGGGACGTAATCAGCCCCAGCATTTT
CAISEGRNQPQHF
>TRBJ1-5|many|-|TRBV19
TGTGCCAGTAGGTTCGACTTTTATCAGCCCCAGCATTTT
CASRFDFYQPQHF
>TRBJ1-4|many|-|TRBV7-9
TGTGCCAGCAGCTTAGGCCAGCGCAAATGGGATGAAAAACTGTTTTTT
CASSLGQRKWDEKLFF
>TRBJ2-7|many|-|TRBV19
TGTGCCAGTAGCTCAGCCGGATACGAGCAGTACTTC
CASSSAGYEQYF
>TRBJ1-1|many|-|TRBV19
TGTGCCAGTAGTATAGAGGGACAAAACACTGAAGCTTTCTTT
CASSIEGQNTEAFF
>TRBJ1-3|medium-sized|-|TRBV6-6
TGTGCCAGCAGTTACGAGGTTTACTCTGGAAACACCATATATTTT
CASSYEVYSGNTIYF
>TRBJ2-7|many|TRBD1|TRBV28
TGTGCCAGCAGCCGGGACAGGGTGTCGAAGCAGTACTTC
CASSRDRVSKQYF
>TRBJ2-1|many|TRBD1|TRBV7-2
TGTGCCAGCAGCTCCCCAAAGGACAGGGCTTCCTACAATGAGCAGTTCTTC
CASSSPKDRASYNEQFF
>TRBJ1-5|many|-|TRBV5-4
TGTGCCAGCAGCTTGTGGGGGCGGCAGCCCCAGCATTTT
CASSLWGRQPQHF
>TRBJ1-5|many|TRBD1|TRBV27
TGTGCCAGCAGTGCGGTGACAGGGGTGCCCCAGCATTTT
CASSAVTGVPQHF
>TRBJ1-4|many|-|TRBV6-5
TGTGCCAGCAGTTACTGGCAGGGACATACTTTTTTT
CASSYWQGHTFF
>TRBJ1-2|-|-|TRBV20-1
TGCAGTGCTAGCGTTTCAGGGGAATCTTTCTATGGCTACACCTTC
CSASVSGESFYGYTF
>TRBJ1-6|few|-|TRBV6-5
TGTGCCAGCAGTTACGGTAGGGGGGGACATTCCGATTCACCCCTCCACTTT
CASSYGRGGHSDSPLHF
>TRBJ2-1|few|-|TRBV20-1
TGCAGTGCTAGAGATATCGGTTACTCCTACAATGAGCAGTTCTTC
CSARDIGYSYNEQFF
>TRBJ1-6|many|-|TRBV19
TGTGCCAGTAGTATTCGACCCCTGGGGGCCCTCCACTTT
CASSIRPLGALHF